One T cell receptor (beta chain) is described in this entry. The CDR3 is made up of 15 amino acids. Germline V CDR1 and CDR2: MGHRA, YSYEKL. The ends were cut back, 4 bases at V and 3 bases at J, with 13 bases in the middle. The data stem from a study of OX40 agonist ivuxolimab in advanced cancers. Profiled with immunoSEQ multiplex PCR; TCRdb holds only in-frame clones, not every one. The sample lists some 81,000 clones; 65% to 90% were seen once. Sequencing was performed on CD4+ or CD8+ T cells sorted from blood, taken in a trial of the OX40 agonist ivuxolimab. The chain uses TRBV4-1 and TRBJ1-5, with D maybe TRBD1 (5 bases). This TCR derives from an adult with an advanced solid tumor such as melanoma, head and neck, liver or kidney cancer. CDR3 protein: CASSLERGPNQPQHF. For the CDR3, the DNA is TGCGCCAGCAGCCTTGAGAGGGGACCCAATCAGCCCCAGCATTTT.